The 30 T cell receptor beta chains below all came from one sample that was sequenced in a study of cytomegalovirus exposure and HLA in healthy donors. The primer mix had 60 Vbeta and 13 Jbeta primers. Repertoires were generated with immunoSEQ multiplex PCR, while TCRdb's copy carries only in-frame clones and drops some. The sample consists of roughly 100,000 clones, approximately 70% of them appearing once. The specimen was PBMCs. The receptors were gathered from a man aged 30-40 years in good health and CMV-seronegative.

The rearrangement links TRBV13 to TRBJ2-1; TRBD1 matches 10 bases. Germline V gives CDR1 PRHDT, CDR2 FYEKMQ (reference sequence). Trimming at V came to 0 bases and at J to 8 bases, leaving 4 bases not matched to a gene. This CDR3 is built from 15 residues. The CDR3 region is CASSLGGQGFHEQFF. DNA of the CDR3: TGTGCCAGCAGCTTAGGGGGACAGGGGTTCCATGAGCAGTTCTTC. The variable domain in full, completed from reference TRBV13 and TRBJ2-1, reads AAGVIQSPRHLIKEKRETATLKCYPIPRHDTVYWYQQGPGQDPQFLISFYEKMQSDKGSIPDRFSAQQFSDYHSELNMSSLELGDSALYFCASSLGGQGFHEQFFGPGTRLTVL.

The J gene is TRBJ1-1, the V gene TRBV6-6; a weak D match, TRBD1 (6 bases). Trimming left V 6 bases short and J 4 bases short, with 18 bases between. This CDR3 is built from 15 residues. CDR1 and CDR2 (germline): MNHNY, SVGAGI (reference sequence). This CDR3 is CASRESGGLSTEAFF. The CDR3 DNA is TGTGCCAGCAGGGAATCGGGGGGCTTGAGCACTGAAGCTTTCTTT.

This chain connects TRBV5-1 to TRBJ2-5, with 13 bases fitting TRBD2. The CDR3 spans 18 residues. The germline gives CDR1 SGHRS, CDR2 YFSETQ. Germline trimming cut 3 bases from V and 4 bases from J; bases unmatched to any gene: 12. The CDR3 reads CASSSRGLGLAGVETQYF. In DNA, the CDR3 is TGCGCCAGCAGCTCCCGGGGACTCGGACTAGCGGGAGTAGAGACCCAGTACTTC.

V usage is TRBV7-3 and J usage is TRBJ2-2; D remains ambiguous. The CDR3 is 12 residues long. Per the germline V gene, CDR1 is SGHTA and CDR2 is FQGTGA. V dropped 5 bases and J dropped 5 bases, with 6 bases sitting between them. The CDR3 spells CASSPGTGELFF. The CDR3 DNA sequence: TGTGCCAGCAGCCCCGGGACCGGGGAGCTGTTTTTT.

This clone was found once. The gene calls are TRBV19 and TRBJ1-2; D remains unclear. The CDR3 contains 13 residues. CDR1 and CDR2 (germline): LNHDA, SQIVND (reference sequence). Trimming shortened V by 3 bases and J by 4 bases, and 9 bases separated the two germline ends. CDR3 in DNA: TGTGCCAGTAGTATCCGACACACCTATGGCTACACCTTC. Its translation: CASSIRHTYGYTF. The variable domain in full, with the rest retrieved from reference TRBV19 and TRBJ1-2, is DGGITQSPKYLFRKEGQNVTLSCEQNLNHDAMYWYRQDPGQGLRLIYYSQIVNDFQKGDIAEGYSVSREKKESFPLTVTSAQKNPTAFYLCASSIRHTYGYTFGSGTRLTVV.

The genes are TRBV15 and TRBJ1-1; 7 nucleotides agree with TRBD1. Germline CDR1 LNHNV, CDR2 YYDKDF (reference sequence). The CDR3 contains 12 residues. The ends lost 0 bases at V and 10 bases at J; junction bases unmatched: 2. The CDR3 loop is CATSRDTGVAFF. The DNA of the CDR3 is TGTGCCACCAGCAGAGACACAGGGGTAGCTTTCTTT.

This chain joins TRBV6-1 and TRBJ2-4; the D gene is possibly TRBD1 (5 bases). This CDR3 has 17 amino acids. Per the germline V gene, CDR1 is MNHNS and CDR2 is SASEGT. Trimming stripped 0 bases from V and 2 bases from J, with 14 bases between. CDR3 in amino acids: CASSEAFRVKTKNIQYF. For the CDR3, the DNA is TGTGCCAGCAGTGAAGCGTTCAGGGTCAAGACCAAAAACATTCAGTACTTC.

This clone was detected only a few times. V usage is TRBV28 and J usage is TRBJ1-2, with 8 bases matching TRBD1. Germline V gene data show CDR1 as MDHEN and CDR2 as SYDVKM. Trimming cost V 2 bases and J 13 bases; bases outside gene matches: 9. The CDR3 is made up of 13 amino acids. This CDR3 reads CASSLNTGQGATF. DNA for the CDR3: TGTGCCAGCAGTTTAAACACCGGGCAGGGGGCCACCTTC.

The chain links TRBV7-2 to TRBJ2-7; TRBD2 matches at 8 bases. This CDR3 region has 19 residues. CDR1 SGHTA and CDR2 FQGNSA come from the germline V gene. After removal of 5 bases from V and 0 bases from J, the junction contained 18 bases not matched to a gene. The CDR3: CASSPAELAALGGSYEQYF. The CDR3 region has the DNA TGTGCCAGCAGCCCGGCGGAACTAGCGGCCCTAGGGGGCTCCTACGAGCAGTACTTC.

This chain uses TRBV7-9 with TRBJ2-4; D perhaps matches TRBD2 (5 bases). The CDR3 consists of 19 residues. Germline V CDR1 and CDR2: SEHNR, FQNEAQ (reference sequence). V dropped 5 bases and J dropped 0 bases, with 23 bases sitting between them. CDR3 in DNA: TGTGCCAGCAGCCTCTCCCCACGGGGAGTCGGTCGAGCCAAAAACATTCAGTACTTC. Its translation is CASSLSPRGVGRAKNIQYF. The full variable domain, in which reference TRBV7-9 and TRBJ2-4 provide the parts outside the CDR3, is DTGVSQNPRHKITKRGQNVTFRCDPISEHNRLYWYRQTLGQGPEFLTYFQNEAQLEKSRLLSDRFSAERPKGSFSTLEIQRTEQGDSAMYLCASSLSPRGVGRAKNIQYFGAGTRLSVL.

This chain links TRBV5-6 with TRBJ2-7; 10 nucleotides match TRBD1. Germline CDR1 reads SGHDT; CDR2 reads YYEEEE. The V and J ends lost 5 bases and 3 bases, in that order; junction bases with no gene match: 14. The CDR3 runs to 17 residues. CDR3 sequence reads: CASSWGWTGGKSYEQYF. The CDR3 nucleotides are TGTGCCAGCAGTTGGGGATGGACAGGGGGAAAGAGCTACGAGCAGTACTTC.

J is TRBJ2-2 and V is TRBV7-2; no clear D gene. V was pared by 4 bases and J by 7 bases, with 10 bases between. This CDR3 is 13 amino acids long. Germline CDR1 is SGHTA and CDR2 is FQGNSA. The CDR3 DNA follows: TGTGCCAGCAGCTCCCCGGGTGGCGGGGAGCTGTTTTTT. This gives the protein CASSSPGGGELFF.

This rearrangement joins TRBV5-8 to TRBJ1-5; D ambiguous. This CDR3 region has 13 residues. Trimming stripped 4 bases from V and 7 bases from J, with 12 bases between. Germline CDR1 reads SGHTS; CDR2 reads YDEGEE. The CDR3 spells CASSPVEGQPQHF. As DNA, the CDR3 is TGTGCCAGCAGCCCGGTAGAGGGACAGCCCCAGCATTTT.

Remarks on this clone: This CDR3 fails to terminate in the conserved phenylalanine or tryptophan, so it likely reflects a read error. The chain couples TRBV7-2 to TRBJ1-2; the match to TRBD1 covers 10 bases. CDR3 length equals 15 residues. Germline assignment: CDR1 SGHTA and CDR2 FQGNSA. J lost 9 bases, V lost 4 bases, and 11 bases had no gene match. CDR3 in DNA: TGTGCCAGCAGCTCTTTGACAGGGGGCATTCAACGCTACACCCTC. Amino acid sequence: CASSSLTGGIQRYTL.

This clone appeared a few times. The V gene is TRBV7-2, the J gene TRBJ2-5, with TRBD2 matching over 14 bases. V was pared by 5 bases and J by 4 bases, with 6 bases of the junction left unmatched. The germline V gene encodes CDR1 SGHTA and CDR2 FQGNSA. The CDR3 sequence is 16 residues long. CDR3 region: CASSTRLAGGRETQYF. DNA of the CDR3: TGTGCCAGCAGCACTCGACTAGCGGGAGGGAGAGAGACCCAGTACTTC.

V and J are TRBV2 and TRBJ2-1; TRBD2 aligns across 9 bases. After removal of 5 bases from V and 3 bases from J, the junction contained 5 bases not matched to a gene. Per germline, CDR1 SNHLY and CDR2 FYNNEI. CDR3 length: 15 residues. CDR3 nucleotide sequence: TGTGCCAGCAGTATGGCGGGAGGGTACTACAATGAGCAGTTCTTC. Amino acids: CASSMAGGYYNEQFF.

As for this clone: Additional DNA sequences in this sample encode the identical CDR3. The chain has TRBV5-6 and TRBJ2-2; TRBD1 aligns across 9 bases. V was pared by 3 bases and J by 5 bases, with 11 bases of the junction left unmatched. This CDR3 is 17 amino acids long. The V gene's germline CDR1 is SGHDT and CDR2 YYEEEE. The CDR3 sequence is CASSSLGQGRRTGELFF. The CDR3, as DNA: TGTGCCAGCAGCTCCCTAGGACAGGGGCGTCGGACCGGGGAGCTGTTTTTT.

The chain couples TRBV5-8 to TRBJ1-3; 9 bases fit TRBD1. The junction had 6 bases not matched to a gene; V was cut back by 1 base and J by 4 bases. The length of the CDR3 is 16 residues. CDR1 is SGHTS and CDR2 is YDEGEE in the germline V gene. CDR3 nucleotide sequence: TGTGCCAGCAGCTTGCTTGGACAGGGGTCCGGAAACACCATATATTTT. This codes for CASSLLGQGSGNTIYF.

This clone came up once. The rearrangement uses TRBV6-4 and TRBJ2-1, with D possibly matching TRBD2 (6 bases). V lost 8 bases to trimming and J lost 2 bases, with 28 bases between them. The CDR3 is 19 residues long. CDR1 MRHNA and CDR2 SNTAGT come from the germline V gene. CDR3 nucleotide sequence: TGTGCCAGCGGGTTTTGGAAACACGGGAGAAGGACTACCTACAATGAGCAGTTCTTC. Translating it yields CASGFWKHGRRTTYNEQFF.

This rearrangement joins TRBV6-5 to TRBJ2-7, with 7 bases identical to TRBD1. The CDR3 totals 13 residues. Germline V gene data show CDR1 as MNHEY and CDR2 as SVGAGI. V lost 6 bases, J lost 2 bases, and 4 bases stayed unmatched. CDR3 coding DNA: TGTGCCAGCAGAAGGACAGGTACCTACGAGCAGTACTTC. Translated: CASRRTGTYEQYF.

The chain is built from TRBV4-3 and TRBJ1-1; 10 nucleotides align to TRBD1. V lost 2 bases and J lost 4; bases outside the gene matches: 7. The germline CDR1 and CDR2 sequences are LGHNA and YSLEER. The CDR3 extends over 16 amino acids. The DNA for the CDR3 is TGCGCCAGCAGCCAATGGGACAGGGGTATGATCACTGAAGCTTTCTTT. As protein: CASSQWDRGMITEAFF.

Here the CDR3 DNA reads TGCAGCGTTGGGGGACAGGGACACGAGCAGTACTTC. It encodes CSVGGQGHEQYF. The rearrangement uses TRBV29-1 and TRBJ2-7; the match to TRBD1 covers 9 bases. The CDR3 consists of 12 residues. The V segment lost 4 bases and the J segment 5 bases; nucleotides outside the gene matches: 3. Germline CDR1 is SQVTM and CDR2 is ANQGSEA.

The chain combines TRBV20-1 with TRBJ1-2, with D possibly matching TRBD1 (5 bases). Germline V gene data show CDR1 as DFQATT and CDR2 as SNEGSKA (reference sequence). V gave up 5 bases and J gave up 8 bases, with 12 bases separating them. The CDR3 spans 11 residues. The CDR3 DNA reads TGCAGTGCTCGTTTTCGGGGGGGCTACACCTTC. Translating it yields CSARFRGGYTF.

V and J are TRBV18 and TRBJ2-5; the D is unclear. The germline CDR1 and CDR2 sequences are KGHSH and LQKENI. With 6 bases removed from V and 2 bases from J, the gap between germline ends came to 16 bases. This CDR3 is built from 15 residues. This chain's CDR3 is CASSSDTQLQETQYF. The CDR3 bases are TGTGCCAGCTCGTCCGACACCCAACTTCAAGAGACCCAGTACTTC.

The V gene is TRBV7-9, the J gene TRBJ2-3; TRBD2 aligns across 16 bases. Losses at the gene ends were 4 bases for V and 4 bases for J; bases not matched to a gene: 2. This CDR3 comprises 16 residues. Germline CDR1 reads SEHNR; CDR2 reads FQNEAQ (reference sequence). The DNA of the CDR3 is TGTGCCAGCAGCTGGGGACTAGCGGGAGGGCCAGATACGCAGTATTTT. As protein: CASSWGLAGGPDTQYF.

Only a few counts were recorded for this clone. CDR3 sequence: CASSYQTSGDHNEQFF. As DNA, the CDR3 is TGTGCCAGCAGTTACCAGACTAGCGGAGACCACAATGAGCAGTTCTTC. V and J are TRBV6-5 and TRBJ2-1; 9 bases are shared with TRBD2. Germline CDR1 MNHEY, CDR2 SVGAGI. Trimming cost V 2 bases and J 5 bases; bases outside gene matches: 7. The CDR3 spans 16 residues.

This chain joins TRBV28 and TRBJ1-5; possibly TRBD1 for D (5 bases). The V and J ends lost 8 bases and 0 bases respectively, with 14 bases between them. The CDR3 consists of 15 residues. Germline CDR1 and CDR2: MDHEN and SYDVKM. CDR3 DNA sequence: TGTGCCAGCGGAGATATAGGGGATAGCAATCAGCCCCAGCATTTT. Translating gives CASGDIGDSNQPQHF.

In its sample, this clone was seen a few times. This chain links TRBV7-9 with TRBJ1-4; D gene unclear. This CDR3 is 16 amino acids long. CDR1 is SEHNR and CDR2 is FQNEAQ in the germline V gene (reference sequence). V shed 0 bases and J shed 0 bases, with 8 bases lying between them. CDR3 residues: CASSLAGVTTNEKLFF. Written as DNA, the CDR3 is TGTGCCAGCAGCTTAGCCGGGGTTACAACTAATGAAAAACTGTTTTTT.

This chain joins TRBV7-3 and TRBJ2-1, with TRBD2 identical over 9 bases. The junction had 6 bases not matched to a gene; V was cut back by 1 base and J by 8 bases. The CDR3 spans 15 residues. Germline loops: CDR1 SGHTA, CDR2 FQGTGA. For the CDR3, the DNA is TGTGCCAGCAGCTTAAATCCAGCGGGAGGCCATGAGCAGTTCTTC. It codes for CASSLNPAGGHEQFF.

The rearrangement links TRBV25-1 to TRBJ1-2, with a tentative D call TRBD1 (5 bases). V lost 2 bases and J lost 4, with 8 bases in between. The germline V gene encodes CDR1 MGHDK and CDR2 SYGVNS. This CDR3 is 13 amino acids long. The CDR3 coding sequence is TGTGCCAGCAGTGAAATCGGGGGCTATGGCTACACCTTC. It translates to CASSEIGGYGYTF.